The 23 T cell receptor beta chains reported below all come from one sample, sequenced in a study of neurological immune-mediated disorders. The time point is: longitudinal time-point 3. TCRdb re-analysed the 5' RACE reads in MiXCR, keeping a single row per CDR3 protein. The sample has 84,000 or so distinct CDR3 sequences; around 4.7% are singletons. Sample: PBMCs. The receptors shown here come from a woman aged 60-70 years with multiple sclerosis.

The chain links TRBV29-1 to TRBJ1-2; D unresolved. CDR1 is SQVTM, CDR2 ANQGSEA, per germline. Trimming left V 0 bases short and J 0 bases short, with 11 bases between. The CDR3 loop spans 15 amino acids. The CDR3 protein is CSVEDALGTNYGYTF. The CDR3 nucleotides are TGCAGCGTTGAAGATGCGCTAGGGACTAACTATGGCTACACCTTC. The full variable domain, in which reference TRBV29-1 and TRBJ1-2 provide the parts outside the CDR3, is SAVISQKPSRDICQRGTSLTIQCQVDSQVTMMFWYRQQPGQSLTLIATANQGSEATYESGFVIDKFPISRPNLTFSTLTVSNMSPEDSSIYLCSVEDALGTNYGYTFGSGTRLTVV.

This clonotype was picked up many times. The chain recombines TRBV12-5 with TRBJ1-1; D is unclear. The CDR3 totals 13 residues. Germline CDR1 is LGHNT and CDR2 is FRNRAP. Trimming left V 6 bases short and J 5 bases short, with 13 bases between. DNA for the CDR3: TGTGCTAGTGGCCCCGTGTTGGGAACTGAAGCTTTCTTT. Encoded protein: CASGPVLGTEAFF.

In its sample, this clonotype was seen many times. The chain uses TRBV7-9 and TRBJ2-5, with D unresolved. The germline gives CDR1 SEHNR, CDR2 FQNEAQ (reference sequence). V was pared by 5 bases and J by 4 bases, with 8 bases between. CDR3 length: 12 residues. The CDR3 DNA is TGTGCCAGCAGCCAGCCTCGAGAGACCCAGTACTTC. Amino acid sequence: CASSQPRETQYF.

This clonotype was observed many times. The CDR3 nucleotides read TGTGCCACCAGCAGACCGGGGGGTTTCACAGATACGCAGTATTTT. Amino acid sequence: CATSRPGGFTDTQYF. The rearrangement links TRBV15 to TRBJ2-3; 7 bases match TRBD2. Germline V CDR1 and CDR2: LNHNV, YYDKDF (reference sequence). V shed 2 bases, J shed 2 bases, and the junction held 4 bases outside the gene matches. This CDR3 is 15 amino acids long.

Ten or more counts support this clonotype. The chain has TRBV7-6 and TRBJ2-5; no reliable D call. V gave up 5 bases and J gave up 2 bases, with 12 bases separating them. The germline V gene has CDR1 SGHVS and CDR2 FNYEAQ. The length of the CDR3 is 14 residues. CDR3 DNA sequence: TGTGCCAGCAGCCTCGACATACTACAAGAGACCCAGTACTTC. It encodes CASSLDILQETQYF.

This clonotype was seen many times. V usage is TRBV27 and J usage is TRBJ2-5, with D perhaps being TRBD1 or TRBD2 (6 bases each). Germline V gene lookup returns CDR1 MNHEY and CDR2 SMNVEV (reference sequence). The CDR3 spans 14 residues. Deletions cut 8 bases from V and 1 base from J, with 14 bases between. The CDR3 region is CASGGLAAQETQYF. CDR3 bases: TGTGCCAGCGGGGGGCTGGCGGCCCAAGAGACCCAGTACTTC.

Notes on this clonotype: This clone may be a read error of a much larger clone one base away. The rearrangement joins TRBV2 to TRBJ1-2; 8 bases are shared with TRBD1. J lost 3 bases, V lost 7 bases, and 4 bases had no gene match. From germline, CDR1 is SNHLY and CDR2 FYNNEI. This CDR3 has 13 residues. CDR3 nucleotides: TGTGCCAGCACTCAGGGGGCGTACTATGGCTACACCTTC. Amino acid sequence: CASTQGAYYGYTF.

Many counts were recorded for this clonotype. The CDR3 is CASSIHRDGYTF. In nucleotides, the CDR3 is TGTGCCAGCAGCATCCACAGGGATGGCTACACCTTC. The rearrangement joins TRBV7-9 to TRBJ1-2; D perhaps matches TRBD1 (6 bases). CDR1 SEHNR and CDR2 FQNEAQ come from the germline V gene (reference sequence). Deletions cut 5 bases from V and 6 bases from J, with 10 bases between. The CDR3 consists of 12 residues.

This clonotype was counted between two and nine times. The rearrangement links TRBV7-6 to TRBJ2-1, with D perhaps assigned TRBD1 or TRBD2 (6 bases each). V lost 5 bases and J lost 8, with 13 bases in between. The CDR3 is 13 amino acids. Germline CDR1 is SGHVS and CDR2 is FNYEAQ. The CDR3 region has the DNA TGTGCCAGCAGCCACGGGGGCCAGGATGAGCAGTTCTTC. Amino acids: CASSHGGQDEQFF.

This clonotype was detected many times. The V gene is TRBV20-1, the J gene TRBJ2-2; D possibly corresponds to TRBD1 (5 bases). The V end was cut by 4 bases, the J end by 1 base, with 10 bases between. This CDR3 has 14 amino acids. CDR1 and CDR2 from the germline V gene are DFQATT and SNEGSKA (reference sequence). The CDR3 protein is CSAKQDGNTGELFF. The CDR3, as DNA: TGCAGTGCTAAACAGGACGGGAACACCGGGGAGCTGTTTTTT.

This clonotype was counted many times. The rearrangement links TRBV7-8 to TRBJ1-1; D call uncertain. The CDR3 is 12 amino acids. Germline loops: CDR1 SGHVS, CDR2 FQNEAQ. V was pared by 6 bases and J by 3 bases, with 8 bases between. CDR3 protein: CASRPAHTEAFF. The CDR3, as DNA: TGTGCCAGCAGACCGGCCCACACTGAAGCTTTCTTT.

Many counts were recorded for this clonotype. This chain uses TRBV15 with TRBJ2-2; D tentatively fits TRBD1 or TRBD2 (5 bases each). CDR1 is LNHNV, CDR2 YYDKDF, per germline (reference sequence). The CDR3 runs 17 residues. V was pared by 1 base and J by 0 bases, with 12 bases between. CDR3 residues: CATSRGLGAPNTGELFF. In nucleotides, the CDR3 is TGTGCCACCAGCAGAGGGCTCGGGGCCCCGAACACCGGGGAGCTGTTTTTT.

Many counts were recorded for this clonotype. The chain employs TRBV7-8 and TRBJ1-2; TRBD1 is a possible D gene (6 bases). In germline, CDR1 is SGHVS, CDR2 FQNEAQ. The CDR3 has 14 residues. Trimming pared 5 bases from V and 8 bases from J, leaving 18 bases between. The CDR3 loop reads CASSPHPAGVGYTF. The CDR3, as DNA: TGTGCCAGCAGCCCCCACCCGGCAGGGGTGGGCTACACCTTC.

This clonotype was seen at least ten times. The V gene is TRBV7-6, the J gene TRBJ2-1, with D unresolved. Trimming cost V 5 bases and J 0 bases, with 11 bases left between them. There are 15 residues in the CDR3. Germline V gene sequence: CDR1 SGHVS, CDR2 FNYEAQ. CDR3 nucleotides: TGTGCCAGCAGCCTAGGCGAAAGCTCCTACAATGAGCAGTTCTTC. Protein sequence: CASSLGESSYNEQFF.

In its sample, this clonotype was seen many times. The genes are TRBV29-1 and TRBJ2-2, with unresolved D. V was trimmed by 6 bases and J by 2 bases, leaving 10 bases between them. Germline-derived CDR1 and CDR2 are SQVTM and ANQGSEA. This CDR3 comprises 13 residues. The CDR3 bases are TGCAGCGTCCGGACCTCCAACACCGGGGAGCTGTTTTTT. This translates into CSVRTSNTGELFF.

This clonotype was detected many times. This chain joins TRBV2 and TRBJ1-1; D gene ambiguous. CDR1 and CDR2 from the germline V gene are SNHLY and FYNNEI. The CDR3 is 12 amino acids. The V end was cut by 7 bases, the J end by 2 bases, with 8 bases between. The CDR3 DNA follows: TGTGCCAGCAAGTTCCTTAACACTGAAGCTTTCTTT. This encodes CASKFLNTEAFF.

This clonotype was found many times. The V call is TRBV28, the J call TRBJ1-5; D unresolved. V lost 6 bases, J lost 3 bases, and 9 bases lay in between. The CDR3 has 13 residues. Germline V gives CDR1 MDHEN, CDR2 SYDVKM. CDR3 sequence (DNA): TGTGCCAGCAGAGGAAAGGTCAATCAGCCCCAGCATTTT. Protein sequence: CASRGKVNQPQHF.

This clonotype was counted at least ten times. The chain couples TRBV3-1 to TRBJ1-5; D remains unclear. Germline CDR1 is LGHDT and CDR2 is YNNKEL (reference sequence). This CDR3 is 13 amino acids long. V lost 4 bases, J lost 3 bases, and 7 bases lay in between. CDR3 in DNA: TGTGCCAGCAGCCGCCGGGCCAATCAGCCCCAGCATTTT. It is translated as CASSRRANQPQHF.

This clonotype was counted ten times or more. CDR3 in DNA: TGTGCCAGCAGCTTTGCTGCAGAACGAGCCTACGAGCAGTACTTC. It is translated as CASSFAAERAYEQYF. The V gene is TRBV7-6, the J gene TRBJ2-7; no clear D. The CDR3 consists of 15 residues. The germline CDR1 and CDR2 sequences are SGHVS and FNYEAQ. V lost 3 bases, J lost 2 bases, and 14 bases lay in between.

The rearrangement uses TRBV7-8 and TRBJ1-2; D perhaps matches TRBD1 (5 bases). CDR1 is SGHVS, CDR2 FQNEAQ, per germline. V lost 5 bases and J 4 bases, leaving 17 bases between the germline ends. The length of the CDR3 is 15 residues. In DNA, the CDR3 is TGTGCCAGCAGCCTTCTTCTCAGGGAATCCTATGGCTACACCTTC. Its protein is CASSLLLRESYGYTF. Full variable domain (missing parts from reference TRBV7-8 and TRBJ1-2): GAGVSQSPRYKVAKRGQDVALRCDPISGHVSLFWYQQALGQGPEFLTYFQNEAQLDKSGLPSDRFFAERPEGSVSTLKIQRTQQEDSAVYLCASSLLLRESYGYTFGSGTRLTVV.

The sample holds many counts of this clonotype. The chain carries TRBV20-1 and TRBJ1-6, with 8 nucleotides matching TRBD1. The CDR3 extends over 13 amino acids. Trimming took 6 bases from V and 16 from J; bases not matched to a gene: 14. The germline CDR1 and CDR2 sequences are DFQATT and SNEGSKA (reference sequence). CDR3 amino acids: CSAPDRVTSRLHF. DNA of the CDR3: TGCAGTGCCCCGGACAGGGTTACGTCCAGGCTCCACTTT.

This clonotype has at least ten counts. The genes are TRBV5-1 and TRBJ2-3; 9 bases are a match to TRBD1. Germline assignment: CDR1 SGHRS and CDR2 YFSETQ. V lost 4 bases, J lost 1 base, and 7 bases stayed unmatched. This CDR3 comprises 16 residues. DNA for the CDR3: TGCGCCAGCAGCCCGTGGACAGGGGTTGGCACAGATACGCAGTATTTT. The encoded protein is CASSPWTGVGTDTQYF.

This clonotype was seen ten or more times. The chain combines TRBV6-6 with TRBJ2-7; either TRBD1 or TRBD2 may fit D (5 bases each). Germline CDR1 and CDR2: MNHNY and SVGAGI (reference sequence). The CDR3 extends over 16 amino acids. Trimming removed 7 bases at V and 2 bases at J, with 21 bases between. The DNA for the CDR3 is TGTGCCAGCACGGACGTGGGGGTCCCAATAGCCTACGAGCAGTACTTC. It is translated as CASTDVGVPIAYEQYF.